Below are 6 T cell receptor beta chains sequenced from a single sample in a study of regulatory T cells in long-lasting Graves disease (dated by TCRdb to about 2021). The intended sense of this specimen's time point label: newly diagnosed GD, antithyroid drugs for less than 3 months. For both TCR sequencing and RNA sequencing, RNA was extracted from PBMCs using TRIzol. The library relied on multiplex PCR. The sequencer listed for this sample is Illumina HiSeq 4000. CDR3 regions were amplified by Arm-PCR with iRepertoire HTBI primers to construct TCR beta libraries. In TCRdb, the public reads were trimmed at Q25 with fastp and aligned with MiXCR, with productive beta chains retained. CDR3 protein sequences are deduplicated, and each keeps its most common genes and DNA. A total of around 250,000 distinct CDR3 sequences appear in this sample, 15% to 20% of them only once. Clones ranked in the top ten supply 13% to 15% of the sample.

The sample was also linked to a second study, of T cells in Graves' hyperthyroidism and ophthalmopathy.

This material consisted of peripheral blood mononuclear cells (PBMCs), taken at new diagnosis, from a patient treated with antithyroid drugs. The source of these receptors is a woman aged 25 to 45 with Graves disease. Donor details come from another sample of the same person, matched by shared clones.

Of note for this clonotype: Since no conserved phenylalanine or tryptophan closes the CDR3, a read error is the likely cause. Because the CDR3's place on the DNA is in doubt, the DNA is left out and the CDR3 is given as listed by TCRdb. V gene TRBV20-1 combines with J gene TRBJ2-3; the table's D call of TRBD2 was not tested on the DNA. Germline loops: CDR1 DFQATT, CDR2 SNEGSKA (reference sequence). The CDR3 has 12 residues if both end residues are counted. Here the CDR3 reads CSAETSGQEGYL.

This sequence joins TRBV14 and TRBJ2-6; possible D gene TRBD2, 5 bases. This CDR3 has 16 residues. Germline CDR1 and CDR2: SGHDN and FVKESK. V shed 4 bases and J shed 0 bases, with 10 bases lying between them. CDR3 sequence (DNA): TGTGCCAGCAGCCCGAGGGCGCTCTCTGGGGCCAACGTCCTGACTTTC. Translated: CASSPRALSGANVLTF.

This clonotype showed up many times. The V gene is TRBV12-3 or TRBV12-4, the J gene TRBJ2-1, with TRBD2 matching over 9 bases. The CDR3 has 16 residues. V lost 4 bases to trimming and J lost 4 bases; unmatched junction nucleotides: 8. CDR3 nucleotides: TGTGCCAGCAGTTCGCCACTAGCGGGTGCGTACAATGAGCAGTTCTTC. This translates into CASSSPLAGAYNEQFF.

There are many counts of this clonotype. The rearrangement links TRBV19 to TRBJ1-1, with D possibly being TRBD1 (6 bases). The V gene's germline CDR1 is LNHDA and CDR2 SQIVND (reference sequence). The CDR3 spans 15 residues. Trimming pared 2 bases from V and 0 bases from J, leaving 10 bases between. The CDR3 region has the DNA TGTGCCAGTAGTATACAACAGGGATTGAACACTGAAGCTTTCTTT. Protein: CASSIQQGLNTEAFF.

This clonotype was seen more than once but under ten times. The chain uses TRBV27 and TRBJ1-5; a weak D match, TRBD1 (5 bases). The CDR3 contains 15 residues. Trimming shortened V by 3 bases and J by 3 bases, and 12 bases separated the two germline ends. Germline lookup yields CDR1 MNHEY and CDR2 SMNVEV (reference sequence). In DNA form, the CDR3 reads TGTGCCAGCAGTTTTGAGGGGCTGGACAATCAGCCCCAGCATTTT. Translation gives CASSFEGLDNQPQHF.

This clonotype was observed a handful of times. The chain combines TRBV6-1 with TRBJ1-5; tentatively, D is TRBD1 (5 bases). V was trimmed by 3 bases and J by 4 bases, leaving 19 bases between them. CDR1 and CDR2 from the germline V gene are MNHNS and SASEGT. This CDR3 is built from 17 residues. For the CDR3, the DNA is TGTGCCAGCAGTGACATCGCCGCGGGGGGGGGGAATCAGCCCCAGCATTTT. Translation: CASSDIAAGGGNQPQHF.